These 4 T cell receptor beta chains originate from one sample sequenced in a study of metastatic and nonmetastatic thyroid tumors. None of the patients had undergone any treatment ahead of thyroid surgery. MiXCR was used by TCRdb to re-call the PCR reads. The data show 35,000 to 50,000 clones, over 25% seen once. Input material: blood. These TCRs come from a male donor with papillary thyroid cancer or a benign thyroid nodule (not recorded which). Some clones in this sample may be carry-over from other donors' samples.

The rearrangement joins TRBV5-1 to TRBJ2-7; 7 nucleotides match TRBD1. The germline gives CDR1 SGHRS, CDR2 YFSETQ. This CDR3 spans 17 amino acids. V lost 2 bases and J lost 0; bases outside the gene matches: 11. The CDR3 is CASSLLPGTEISYEQYF. Here the CDR3 DNA reads TGCGCCAGCAGCTTACTTCCTGGGACAGAGATCTCCTACGAGCAGTACTTC.

This clone was counted at least ten times. V and J are TRBV12-3 or TRBV12-4 and TRBJ2-1; D is uncertain. Trimming pared 1 base from V and 5 bases from J, leaving 3 bases between. This CDR3 contains 12 residues. The CDR3 nucleotides are TGTGCCAGCAGTTTAGTAAACAATGAGCAGTTCTTC. Its protein is CASSLVNNEQFF.

This clone was detected once. The CDR3 DNA reads as TGTGCCAGCAGCTCGGGGACAGCCTTATACTCCGGGGAGCTGTTTTTT. Encoded protein: CASSSGTALYSGELFF. The gene calls are TRBV11-2 and TRBJ2-2, with 7 bases matching TRBD1. The germline V gene has CDR1 SGHAT and CDR2 FQNNGV. The length of the CDR3 is 16 residues. V was clipped by 4 bases and J by 6 bases; unmatched bases: 11.

The V gene is TRBV7-3, the J gene TRBJ2-7, with D possibly being TRBD1 or TRBD2 (5 bases each). Germline loops: CDR1 SGHTA, CDR2 FQGTGA. The CDR3 contains 13 residues. V was shortened by 1 base and J by 6 bases, with 10 bases between the two germline ends. The CDR3 DNA follows: TGTGCCAGCAGCTTAATGTCGAGGGGCGAGCAGTACTTC. It translates to CASSLMSRGEQYF.